These T cell receptor beta chains were read from a single sample in a study of blood T cells in healthy people across ages. MiXCR, applied by TCRdb to the 5' RACE reads, yields one record per CDR3 protein. Among 800,000 to 1,000,000 distinct CDR3 sequences, around 49% were seen once, and the ten largest hold about an eighth. Sequenced input: blood. All receptors come from a man younger than 40 in good health. CDR3s include the opening cysteine and the closing phenylalanine or tryptophan. Each record gives: clone size, D gene, J gene, V gene, CDR3 length, CDR3 DNA, CDR3 protein. The D gene is left open where the match is weak. Clone sizes are given selectively: once, few, many, or a class where the clone is expanded.

abundance: once
d_gene: .
j_gene: TRBJ2-7
v_gene: TRBV10-3
len: 16
CDR3nt: TGTGCCGCCTCGCTGGGCGGGACAGCCGGACCCTACGAGCAGTACTTC
CDR3aa: CAASLGGTAGPYEQYF

abundance: .
d_gene: TRBD1
j_gene: TRBJ1-4
v_gene: TRBV28
len: 17
CDR3nt: TGTGCCAGCAGTTTAGGACAGGGGAAAAAGAGTAATGAAAAACTGTTTTTT
CDR3aa: CASSLGQGKKSNEKLFF

abundance: few
d_gene: .
j_gene: TRBJ2-5
v_gene: TRBV15
len: 15
CDR3nt: TGTGCCACCAGCAGAGATTACGGACAGCAAGAGACCCAGTACTTC
CDR3aa: CATSRDYGQQETQYF

abundance: few
d_gene: .
j_gene: TRBJ1-1
v_gene: TRBV6-2/TRBV6-3
len: 11
CDR3nt: TGTGCCAGCAGTTTCGACACTGAAGCTTTCTTT
CDR3aa: CASSFDTEAFF

abundance: few
d_gene: .
j_gene: TRBJ2-3
v_gene: TRBV20-1
len: 15
CDR3nt: TGCAGTGCTAGAGGTTCCACAGGCCAGGATGATACGCAGTATTTT
CDR3aa: CSARGSTGQDDTQYF

abundance: .
d_gene: TRBD1
j_gene: TRBJ2-4
v_gene: TRBV27
len: 14
CDR3nt: TGTGCCAGCTCCCTAGACAGGGACAAAAACATTCAGTACTTC
CDR3aa: CASSLDRDKNIQYF

abundance: .
d_gene: TRBD1
j_gene: TRBJ1-1
v_gene: TRBV15
len: 16
CDR3nt: TGTGCCACCAGTAGGCATCACACAGGGGTTGGCACTGAAGCTTTCTTT
CDR3aa: CATSRHHTGVGTEAFF

abundance: .
d_gene: .
j_gene: TRBJ1-5
v_gene: TRBV3-1
len: 14
CDR3nt: TGTGCCAGCAGCCAAGTTCAGGGTGATGGACCCCAGCATTTT
CDR3aa: CASSQVQGDGPQHF

abundance: few
d_gene: TRBD1
j_gene: TRBJ1-2
v_gene: TRBV6-5
len: 12
CDR3nt: TGTGCCAGCAGTTCCCGACAGGGGGGCTACACCTTC
CDR3aa: CASSSRQGGYTF

abundance: few
d_gene: .
j_gene: TRBJ2-1
v_gene: TRBV15
len: 14
CDR3nt: TGTGCCACCAGCCCTGGACTAACCTACAATGAGCAGTTCTTC
CDR3aa: CATSPGLTYNEQFF

abundance: .
d_gene: TRBD1
j_gene: TRBJ2-3
v_gene: TRBV12-3/TRBV12-4
len: 16
CDR3nt: TGTGCCAGCACCTTTAGGCCCAGGGGGCCGGAGAATACGCAGTATTTT
CDR3aa: CASTFRPRGPENTQYF

abundance: .
d_gene: .
j_gene: TRBJ2-5
v_gene: TRBV29-1
len: 14
CDR3nt: TGCAGCGTTGAGCCCCGGGACTCCAAAGAGACCCAGTACTTC
CDR3aa: CSVEPRDSKETQYF

abundance: .
d_gene: .
j_gene: TRBJ2-1
v_gene: TRBV28
len: 16
CDR3nt: TGTGCCAGCAGTCCTTTCCAGGGGGAGGGTGGGCATGAGCAGTTCTTC
CDR3aa: CASSPFQGEGGHEQFF

abundance: .
d_gene: .
j_gene: TRBJ2-1
v_gene: TRBV30
len: 19
CDR3nt: TGTGCCTGGAGTGTACGGGGGAAAACGGGGGATCGATCCTACAATGAGCAGTTCTTC
CDR3aa: CAWSVRGKTGDRSYNEQFF

abundance: few
d_gene: TRBD1
j_gene: TRBJ2-1
v_gene: TRBV4-2
len: 16
CDR3nt: TGTGCCAGCAGCACCCAGACAGGGGGCGCCTACAATGAGCAGTTCTTC
CDR3aa: CASSTQTGGAYNEQFF

abundance: many
d_gene: .
j_gene: TRBJ2-3
v_gene: TRBV12-3/TRBV12-4
len: 12
CDR3nt: TGTGCCAGCAGTTTAGAGGGCGGAACGCAGTATTTT
CDR3aa: CASSLEGGTQYF

abundance: few
d_gene: .
j_gene: TRBJ2-7
v_gene: TRBV27
len: 14
CDR3nt: TGTGCCAGCAGTTTAGACAGGGAGGCTGACGAGCAGTACTTC
CDR3aa: CASSLDREADEQYF

abundance: .
d_gene: .
j_gene: TRBJ1-1
v_gene: TRBV7-2
len: 15
CDR3nt: TGTGCCAGCAGCCCGATGGACGGCTTGAACACTGAAGCTTTCTTT
CDR3aa: CASSPMDGLNTEAFF

abundance: .
d_gene: TRBD2
j_gene: TRBJ2-1
v_gene: TRBV4-2
len: 17
CDR3nt: TGTGCCAGCAGCCAAGAGGGGGGGGGGAGCTCCTACAATGAGCAGTTCTTC
CDR3aa: CASSQEGGGSSYNEQFF

abundance: .
d_gene: .
j_gene: TRBJ2-3
v_gene: TRBV28
len: 15
CDR3nt: TGTGCCAGCAGTTTACGTCAGGGTGGTCGGGATACGCAGTATTTT
CDR3aa: CASSLRQGGRDTQYF

abundance: few
d_gene: TRBD2
j_gene: TRBJ2-1
v_gene: TRBV12-3/TRBV12-4
len: 16
CDR3nt: TGTGCCAGCAGTGGGACTAGCGGGGGCCCTTCCAATGAGCAGTTCTTC
CDR3aa: CASSGTSGGPSNEQFF

abundance: .
d_gene: .
j_gene: TRBJ2-7
v_gene: TRBV4-2
len: 16
CDR3nt: TGTGCCAGCAGCCAAGATGGCCCCACAGGCAGGGACGAGCAGTACTTC
CDR3aa: CASSQDGPTGRDEQYF

abundance: .
d_gene: .
j_gene: TRBJ1-2
v_gene: TRBV3-1
len: 14
CDR3nt: TGTGCCAGCAGCCCGGACACCACAAGGACGGGCTACACCTTC
CDR3aa: CASSPDTTRTGYTF

abundance: .
d_gene: .
j_gene: TRBJ2-4
v_gene: TRBV7-9
len: 12
CDR3nt: TGTGCCAGCAGCTTAGCTCAGAACATTCAGTACTTC
CDR3aa: CASSLAQNIQYF

abundance: .
d_gene: .
j_gene: TRBJ1-2
v_gene: TRBV20-1
len: 13
CDR3nt: TGCAGTGCTAGCCCGGGCGGCCCCTATGGCTACACCTTC
CDR3aa: CSASPGGPYGYTF

abundance: once
d_gene: .
j_gene: TRBJ2-7
v_gene: TRBV20-1
len: 16
CDR3nt: TGCAGTGCTAGAGATCCTTTAGGGACTCAGCCCTACGAGCAGTACTTC
CDR3aa: CSARDPLGTQPYEQYF

abundance: .
d_gene: TRBD2
j_gene: TRBJ2-7
v_gene: TRBV28
len: 15
CDR3nt: TGTGCCAGCAGCCCACTCGGGGGGGGTTTTAATGAGCAGTACTTC
CDR3aa: CASSPLGGGFNEQYF

abundance: few
d_gene: TRBD1
j_gene: TRBJ1-5
v_gene: TRBV29-1
len: 12
CDR3nt: TGCAGCGTCCAGACAGGGAATCAGCCCCAGCATTTT
CDR3aa: CSVQTGNQPQHF

abundance: few
d_gene: .
j_gene: TRBJ1-2
v_gene: TRBV3-1
len: 16
CDR3nt: TGTGCCAGCAGCCAAGATATGGGGGCGCAACACTATGGCTACACCTTC
CDR3aa: CASSQDMGAQHYGYTF

abundance: few
d_gene: TRBD1
j_gene: TRBJ2-3
v_gene: TRBV28
len: 16
CDR3nt: TGTGCCAGCAGTTTACCTGGGACAGGGGTCACAGATACGCAGTATTTT
CDR3aa: CASSLPGTGVTDTQYF

abundance: few
d_gene: .
j_gene: TRBJ2-3
v_gene: TRBV4-1
len: 15
CDR3nt: TGCGCCAGCAGCCAAGCGATGGCCCGCACAGATACGCAGTATTTT
CDR3aa: CASSQAMARTDTQYF

abundance: many
d_gene: .
j_gene: TRBJ1-5
v_gene: TRBV21-1
len: 17
CDR3nt: TGTGCCAGCAGCAAAGAATGTGAGACAGCGTCAAATTTGCCCCAGCATTTT
CDR3aa: CASSKECETASNLPQHF

abundance: .
d_gene: TRBD2
j_gene: TRBJ2-3
v_gene: TRBV9
len: 16
CDR3nt: TGTGCCAGCAGCGTCGGCGGGGGGGCGAGCACAGATACGCAGTATTTT
CDR3aa: CASSVGGGASTDTQYF

abundance: few
d_gene: TRBD2
j_gene: TRBJ2-1
v_gene: TRBV9
len: 18
CDR3nt: TGTGCCAGCAGCGTAGGTGGTCGCGCGCTAGCGGACTACAATGAGCAGTTCTTC
CDR3aa: CASSVGGRALADYNEQFF

abundance: few
d_gene: .
j_gene: TRBJ2-7
v_gene: TRBV6-6
len: 12
CDR3nt: TGTGCCAGCAGCACTATTCCCTACGAGCAGTACTTC
CDR3aa: CASSTIPYEQYF

abundance: few
d_gene: .
j_gene: TRBJ1-5
v_gene: TRBV15
len: 15
CDR3nt: TGTGCCACCAGCCCTAGGCCAGATCCCAATCAGCCCCAGCATTTT
CDR3aa: CATSPRPDPNQPQHF